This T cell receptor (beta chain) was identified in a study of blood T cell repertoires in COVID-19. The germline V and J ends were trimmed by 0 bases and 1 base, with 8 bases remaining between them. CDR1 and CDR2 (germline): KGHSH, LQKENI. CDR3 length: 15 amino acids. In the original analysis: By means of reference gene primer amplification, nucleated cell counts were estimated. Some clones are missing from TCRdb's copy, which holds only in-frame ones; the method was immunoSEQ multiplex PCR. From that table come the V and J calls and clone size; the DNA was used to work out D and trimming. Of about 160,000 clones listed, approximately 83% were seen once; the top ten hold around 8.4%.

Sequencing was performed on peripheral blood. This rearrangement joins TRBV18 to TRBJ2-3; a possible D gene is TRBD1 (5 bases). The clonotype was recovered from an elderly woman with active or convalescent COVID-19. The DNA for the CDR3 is TGTGCCAGCTCACCACCGGTAGGGGGCACAGATACGCAGTATTTT. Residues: CASSPPVGGTDTQYF.